These 25 T cell receptor beta chains were sequenced from one sample in a study of blood T cell repertoires in COVID-19. Clones were read by immunoSEQ multiplex PCR, and TCRdb kept only the in-frame ones, dropping some. The table records about 270,000 clones, around 85% of them present only once. Sequenced: PBMCs or T cells enriched from blood (not recorded which). The receptor set was obtained from a woman between 45 and 65 years old with acute COVID-19.

The chain combines TRBV19 with TRBJ2-7, with 10 nucleotides matching TRBD2. V dropped 5 bases and J dropped 2; count of bases not matched to a gene: 3. Germline CDR1 and CDR2: LNHDA and SQIVND (reference sequence). There are 14 residues in the CDR3. CDR3 in amino acids: CASSLGTSAYEQYF. The DNA of the CDR3 is TGTGCCAGTAGTCTCGGGACTAGCGCCTACGAGCAGTACTTC. Full variable domain (rest looked up from reference TRBV19 and TRBJ2-7): DGGITQSPKYLFRKEGQNVTLSCEQNLNHDAMYWYRQDPGQGLRLIYYSQIVNDFQKGDIAEGYSVSREKKESFPLTVTSAQKNPTAFYLCASSLGTSAYEQYFGPGTRLTVT.

The chain recombines TRBV7-2 with TRBJ2-3, with D possibly being TRBD2 (5 bases). This CDR3 contains 15 residues. Deletions cut 7 bases from V and 3 bases from J, with 17 bases between. Germline CDR1 is SGHTA and CDR2 is FQGNSA. In DNA, the CDR3 is TGTGCCAGCAAGCTAGTTTTACCGGGGACAGATACGCAGTATTTT. This encodes CASKLVLPGTDTQYF. Using reference TRBV7-2 and TRBJ2-3 for the parts outside the CDR3, the full variable domain is GAGVSQSPSNKVTEKGKDVELRCDPISGHTALYWYRQSLGQGLEFLIYFQGNSAPDKSGLPSDRFSAERTGGSVSTLTIQRTQQEDSAVYLCASKLVLPGTDTQYFGPGTRLTVL.

This chain uses TRBV11-3 with TRBJ1-2; 10 bases align to TRBD1. This CDR3 region has 17 residues. Germline CDR1 is SGHNT and CDR2 is YENEEA. V lost 6 bases and J lost 2; bases outside the gene matches: 12. This CDR3 reads CASRYPGQGLKNYGYTF. The CDR3 DNA follows: TGTGCCAGCAGGTACCCGGGACAGGGGCTTAAGAACTATGGCTACACCTTC.

This chain joins TRBV11-2 and TRBJ2-1, with TRBD2 matching 8 bases. This CDR3 has 16 amino acids. Germline lookup yields CDR1 SGHAT and CDR2 FQNNGV. The V segment lost 0 bases and the J segment 2 bases; nucleotides outside the gene matches: 3. CDR3 protein: CASSLERAGAYNEQFF. The CDR3 DNA reads as TGTGCCAGCAGCTTAGAAAGAGCGGGAGCCTACAATGAGCAGTTCTTC.

The chain couples TRBV19 to TRBJ1-2; the D gene is possibly TRBD1 (6 bases). V was cut by 6 bases and J by 4 bases, with 12 bases left in between. The length of the CDR3 is 13 residues. Per the germline V gene, CDR1 is LNHDA and CDR2 is SQIVND (reference sequence). For the CDR3, the DNA is TGTGCCAGTAGCCCTCAGGGGAGCTATGGCTACACCTTC. Encoded protein: CASSPQGSYGYTF.

The rearrangement joins TRBV5-6 to TRBJ1-5; the match to TRBD1 covers 8 bases. CDR1 and CDR2 from the germline V gene are SGHDT and YYEEEE. CDR3 length: 14 residues. J lost 7 bases, V lost 4 bases, and 7 bases had no gene match. The CDR3 here is CASSRDRDRQPQHF. As DNA, the CDR3 is TGTGCCAGCAGCCGGGACCGGGACAGGCAGCCCCAGCATTTT. Full variable domain (rest looked up from reference TRBV5-6 and TRBJ1-5): DAGVTQSPTHLIKTRGQQVTLRCSPKSGHDTVSWYQQALGQGPQFIFQYYEEEERQRGNFPDRFSGHQFPNYSSELNVNALLLGDSALYLCASSRDRDRQPQHFGDGTRLSIL.

V usage is TRBV6-5 and J usage is TRBJ2-3, with 7 bases aligning to TRBD2. Germline CDR1 and CDR2: MNHEY and SVGAGI. The CDR3 spans 14 residues. The J segment lost 1 base and the V segment lost 4 bases, leaving 2 bases of the junction unmatched. The CDR3 DNA follows: TGTGCCAGCAGTTCCCGGGGGGGCACAGATACGCAGTATTTT. Its translation is CASSSRGGTDTQYF.

The chain couples TRBV3-1 (or the pseudogene TRBV3-2) to TRBJ2-1, with D possibly TRBD2 on 5 matching bases. The CDR3 extends over 15 amino acids. CDR1 is LGHDT, CDR2 YNNKEL, per germline (reference sequence). V dropped 1 base and J dropped 1 base, with 8 bases sitting between them. The CDR3 region is CASSQGRISYNEQFF. CDR3 in DNA: TGTGCCAGCAGCCAAGGGAGGATATCCTACAATGAGCAGTTCTTC.

The CDR3 protein is CASSPNSQETQYF. The CDR3 DNA follows: TGTGCCAGCTCACCAAACAGCCAAGAGACCCAGTACTTC. This chain uses TRBV18 with TRBJ2-5; the D is unclear. V was shortened by 2 bases and J by 1 base, with 5 bases between the two germline ends. The CDR3 runs to 13 residues. Germline CDR1 KGHSH, CDR2 LQKENI.

This clone has just a few counts. The chain recombines TRBV3-1 (or the pseudogene TRBV3-2) with TRBJ2-2; weak D call: TRBD1 (5 bases). The CDR3 totals 14 residues. Germline V gives CDR1 LGHDT, CDR2 YNNKEL (reference sequence). The V gene lost 2 bases and the J gene lost 4 bases, with 8 bases spanning the gap. CDR3 sequence (DNA): TGTGCCAGCAGCCAACTGGGGCCCACCGGGGAGCTGTTTTTT. Residues: CASSQLGPTGELFF.

The rearrangement uses TRBV5-1 and TRBJ2-7; a possible D gene is TRBD1 (6 bases). The ends were cut back, 2 bases at V and 5 bases at J, with 14 bases in the middle. The germline CDR1 and CDR2 sequences are SGHRS and YFSETQ. The CDR3 length is 14 residues. DNA for the CDR3: TGCGCCAGCAGCTTTGGGGGCGTCGGCAACGAGCAGTACTTC. This gives the protein CASSFGGVGNEQYF.

This clone has only a few counts. The rearrangement links TRBV20-1 to TRBJ1-2; D unclear. The CDR3 is 11 amino acids. The V gene lost 3 bases and the J gene lost 5 bases, with 7 bases spanning the gap. The germline V gene has CDR1 DFQATT and CDR2 SNEGSKA (reference sequence). The CDR3: CSARPDYGYTF. CDR3 sequence (DNA): TGCAGTGCTAGGCCAGATTATGGCTACACCTTC.

The chain combines TRBV18 with TRBJ2-5, with D possibly matching TRBD1 (5 bases). CDR3 size: 15 residues. V was pared by 2 bases and J by 5 bases, with 15 bases between. Germline V lookup: CDR1 KGHSH, CDR2 LQKENI. The CDR3, as DNA: TGTGCCAGCTCACCAAGGGGTTTTAGCTACGAGACCCAGTACTTC. It encodes CASSPRGFSYETQYF. The full variable domain, in which reference TRBV18 and TRBJ2-5 provide the parts outside the CDR3, is NAGVMQNPRHLVRRRGQEARLRCSPMKGHSHVYWYRQLPEEGLKFMVYLQKENIIDESGMPKERFSAEFPKEGPSILRIQQVVRGDSAAYFCASSPRGFSYETQYFGPGTRLLVL.

The V and J genes are TRBV7-8 and TRBJ2-7; 9 bases are shared with TRBD1. Germline CDR1 SGHVS, CDR2 FQNEAQ. Germline trimming cut 5 bases from V and 3 bases from J; bases unmatched to any gene: 8. The CDR3 is made up of 15 amino acids. CDR3: CASSLTGGIGYEQYF. In DNA, the CDR3 is TGTGCCAGCAGCCTCACAGGGGGCATAGGCTACGAGCAGTACTTC.

The chain joins TRBV4-3 to TRBJ2-7; no definite D call. Germline CDR1 reads LGHNA; CDR2 reads YSLEER. The V end was cut by 1 base, the J end by 0 bases, with 7 bases between. The CDR3 length is 14 residues. CDR3 in DNA: TGCGCCAGCAGCCAAGTGGGCAGCTCCTACGAGCAGTACTTC. Translated: CASSQVGSSYEQYF.

This clone was observed a single time. This chain links TRBV7-2 with TRBJ1-2; 9 nucleotides line up with TRBD1. Trimming cost V 7 bases and J 5 bases; bases outside gene matches: 5. The germline V gene encodes CDR1 SGHTA and CDR2 FQGNSA. The CDR3 runs 13 residues. CDR3 sequence reads: CASTVGQGYGYTF. The CDR3 coding sequence is TGTGCCAGCACCGTGGGACAGGGATATGGCTACACCTTC. Filled out from reference TRBV7-2 and TRBJ1-2, the complete variable domain reads GAGVSQSPSNKVTEKGKDVELRCDPISGHTALYWYRQSLGQGLEFLIYFQGNSAPDKSGLPSDRFSAERTGGSVSTLTIQRTQQEDSAVYLCASTVGQGYGYTFGSGTRLTVV.

In its sample, this clone was seen a few times. This sequence joins TRBV3-1 (or the pseudogene TRBV3-2) and TRBJ2-7; 8 bases line up with TRBD1. The CDR3 is made up of 21 amino acids. Germline CDR1 LGHDT, CDR2 YNNKEL (reference sequence). V was pared by 0 bases and J by 1 base, with 20 bases of the junction left unmatched. CDR3 DNA: TGTGCCAGCAGCCAAGATAATAGACTGCCAACAGGGGGACCCCGGTCCTACGAGCAGTACTTC. Translation gives CASSQDNRLPTGGPRSYEQYF.

The V call is TRBV9, the J call TRBJ2-3; D may be TRBD2 (6 bases). From germline, CDR1 is SGDLS and CDR2 YYNGEE. The ends were cut back, 0 bases at V and 2 bases at J, with 13 bases in the middle. The CDR3 length is 16 residues. The CDR3 here is CASSVGPGDHTDTQYF. The CDR3 DNA follows: TGTGCCAGCAGCGTAGGACCGGGGGATCACACAGATACGCAGTATTTT. Full variable domain (remainder filled in from reference TRBV9 and TRBJ2-3): DSGVTQTPKHLITATGQRVTLRCSPRSGDLSVYWYQQSLDQGLQFLIQYYNGEERAKGNILERFSAQQFPDLHSELNLSSLELGDSALYFCASSVGPGDHTDTQYFGPGTRLTVL.

This chain links TRBV10-3 with TRBJ1-2; maybe TRBD1 (5 bases). Trimming cost V 8 bases and J 10 bases, with 23 bases left between them. Per germline, CDR1 ENHRY and CDR2 SYGVKD. This CDR3 region has 14 residues. CDR3 sequence (DNA): TGTGCCATCCAGGGAAGGGGCCGAGAGAGAGACTACACCTTC. Encoded protein: CAIQGRGRERDYTF.

This chain uses TRBV11-2 with TRBJ2-1, with 9 bases that match TRBD2. CDR3 length: 16 amino acids. J was trimmed by 1 base and V by 5 bases; bases with no gene match: 6. In germline, CDR1 is SGHAT, CDR2 FQNNGV. The CDR3 nucleotides are TGTGCCAGCAGCCGCCGACTAGCGGATTCCTACAATGAGCAGTTCTTC. Translated: CASSRRLADSYNEQFF. Full variable domain (outside the CDR3, taken from reference TRBV11-2 and TRBJ2-1): EAGVAQSPRYKIIEKRQSVAFWCNPISGHATLYWYQQILGQGPKLLIQFQNNGVVDDSQLPKDRFSAERLKGVDSTLKIQPAKLEDSAVYLCASSRRLADSYNEQFFGPGTRLTVL.

The chain uses TRBV10-3 and TRBJ2-7, with D maybe TRBD1 (6 bases). Germline-derived CDR1 and CDR2 are ENHRY and SYGVKD. CDR3 length: 14 amino acids. V dropped 10 bases and J dropped 4 bases, with 20 bases sitting between them. The CDR3 sequence is CATQWQGQIYEQYF. The CDR3 DNA follows: TGTGCCACCCAATGGCAGGGACAAATTTACGAGCAGTACTTC.

With regard to this clone: At one end, the junction sequence differs from germline, possibly due to a read error. The V and J genes are TRBV4-3 and TRBJ1-2, with D possibly TRBD1 on 5 matching bases. CDR1 and CDR2 from the germline V gene are LGHNA and YSLEER. The CDR3 extends over 15 amino acids. CDR3 sequence reads: CVSSQEVRDAYGYTF. CDR3 DNA sequence: TGCGTCAGCAGCCAAGAGGTCAGGGATGCCTATGGCTACACCTTC.

This clone appeared a single time. This chain connects TRBV30 to TRBJ1-1; TRBD1 matches 7 bases. V was pared by 3 bases and J by 1 base, with 8 bases of the junction left unmatched. The CDR3 totals 15 residues. CDR1 is GTSNPN and CDR2 is SVGIG in the germline V gene (reference sequence). CDR3 loop: CAWRAQGFSNTEAFF. The CDR3 region has the DNA TGTGCCTGGAGGGCACAGGGGTTTTCGAACACTGAAGCTTTCTTT.

The CDR3 spells CASSILRTGGSDTQYF. The CDR3 nucleotides are TGTGCCAGTAGTATTCTCCGGACAGGGGGCTCAGATACGCAGTATTTT. This sequence joins TRBV19 and TRBJ2-3, with 11 bases that match TRBD1. CDR3 size: 16 residues. Germline V CDR1 and CDR2: LNHDA, SQIVND (reference sequence). The ends lost 3 bases at V and 4 bases at J; junction bases unmatched: 6.

The chain carries TRBV19 and TRBJ2-3; a possible D gene is TRBD2 (5 bases). Per germline, CDR1 LNHDA and CDR2 SQIVND (reference sequence). The CDR3 contains 14 residues. With 1 base removed from V and 2 bases from J, the gap between germline ends came to 7 bases. CDR3 DNA sequence: TGTGCCAGTAGTATAGGGACTCCCACAGATACGCAGTATTTT. Protein product: CASSIGTPTDTQYF.